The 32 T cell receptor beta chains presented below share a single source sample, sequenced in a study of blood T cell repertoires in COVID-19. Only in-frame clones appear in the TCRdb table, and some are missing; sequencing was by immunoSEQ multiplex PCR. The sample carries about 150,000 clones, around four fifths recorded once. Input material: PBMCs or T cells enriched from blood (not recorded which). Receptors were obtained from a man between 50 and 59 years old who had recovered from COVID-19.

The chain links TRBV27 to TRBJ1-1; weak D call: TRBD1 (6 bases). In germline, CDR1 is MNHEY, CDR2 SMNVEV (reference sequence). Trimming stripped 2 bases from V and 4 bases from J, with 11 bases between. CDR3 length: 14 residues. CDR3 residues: CASSLKGVGTEAFF. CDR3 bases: TGTGCCAGCAGTTTAAAGGGGGTTGGCACTGAAGCTTTCTTT.

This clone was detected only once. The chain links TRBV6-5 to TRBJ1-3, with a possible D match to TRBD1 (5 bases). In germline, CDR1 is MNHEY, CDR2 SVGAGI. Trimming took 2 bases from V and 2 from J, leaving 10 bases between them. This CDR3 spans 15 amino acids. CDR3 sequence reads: CASSYDGGTGNTIYF. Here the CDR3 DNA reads TGTGCCAGCAGTTACGACGGGGGAACTGGAAACACCATATATTTT.

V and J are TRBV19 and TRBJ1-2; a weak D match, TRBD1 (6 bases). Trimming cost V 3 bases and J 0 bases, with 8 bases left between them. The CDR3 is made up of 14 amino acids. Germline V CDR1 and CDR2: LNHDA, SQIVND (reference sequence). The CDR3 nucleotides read TGTGCCAGTAGTATCCAGGGGACTAACTATGGCTACACCTTC. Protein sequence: CASSIQGTNYGYTF.

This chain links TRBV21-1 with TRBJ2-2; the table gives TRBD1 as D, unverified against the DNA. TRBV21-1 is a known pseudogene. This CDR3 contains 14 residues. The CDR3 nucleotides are TGTGCCAGCAGCAATTGGACAGGGGCCGGGGAGCTGTTTTTT. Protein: CASSNWTGAGELFF.

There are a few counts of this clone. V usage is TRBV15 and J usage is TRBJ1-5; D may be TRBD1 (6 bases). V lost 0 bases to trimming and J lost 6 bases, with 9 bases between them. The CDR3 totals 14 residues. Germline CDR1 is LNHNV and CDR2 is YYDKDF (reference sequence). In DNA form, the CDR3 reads TGTGCCACCAGCAGAGAGTTGGACAGTCAGCCCCAGCATTTT. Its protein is CATSRELDSQPQHF.

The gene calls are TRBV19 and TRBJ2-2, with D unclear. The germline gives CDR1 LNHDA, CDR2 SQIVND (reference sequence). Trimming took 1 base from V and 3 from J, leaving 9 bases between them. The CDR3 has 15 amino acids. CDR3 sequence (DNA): TGTGCCAGTAGTATAGCCGGGTCCTACACCGGGGAGCTGTTTTTT. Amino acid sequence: CASSIAGSYTGELFF.

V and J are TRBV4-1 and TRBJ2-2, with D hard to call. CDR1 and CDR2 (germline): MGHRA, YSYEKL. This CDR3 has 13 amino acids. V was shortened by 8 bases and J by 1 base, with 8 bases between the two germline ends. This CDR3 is CASQNRNTGELFF. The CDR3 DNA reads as TGCGCCAGCCAAAACAGGAACACCGGGGAGCTGTTTTTT.

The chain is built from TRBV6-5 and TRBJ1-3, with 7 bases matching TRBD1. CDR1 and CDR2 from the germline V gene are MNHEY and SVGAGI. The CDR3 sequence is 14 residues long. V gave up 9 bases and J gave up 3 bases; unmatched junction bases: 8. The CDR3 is CASSNRGRGNTIYF. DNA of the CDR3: TGTGCCAGTAGTAACAGGGGTCGTGGAAACACCATATATTTT.

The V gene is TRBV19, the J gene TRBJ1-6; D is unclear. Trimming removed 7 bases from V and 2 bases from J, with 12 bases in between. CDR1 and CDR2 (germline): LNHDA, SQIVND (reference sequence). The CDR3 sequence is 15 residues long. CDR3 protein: CASTRSGTYNSPLHF. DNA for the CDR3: TGTGCCAGTACCAGGTCCGGGACCTATAATTCACCCCTCCACTTT.

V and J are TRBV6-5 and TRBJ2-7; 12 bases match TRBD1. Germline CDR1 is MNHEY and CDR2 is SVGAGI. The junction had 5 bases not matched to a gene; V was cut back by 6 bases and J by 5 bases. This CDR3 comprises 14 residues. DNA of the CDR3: TGTGCCAGCAGAGACCGGGACAGGGGGCACGAGCAGTACTTC. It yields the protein CASRDRDRGHEQYF.

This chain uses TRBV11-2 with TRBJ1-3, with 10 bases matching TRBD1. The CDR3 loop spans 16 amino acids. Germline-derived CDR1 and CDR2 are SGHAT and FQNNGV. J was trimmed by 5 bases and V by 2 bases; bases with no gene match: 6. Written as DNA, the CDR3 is TGTGCCAGCAGCTTACAGACAGGGGGCGAGAGAAACACCATATATTTT. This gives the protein CASSLQTGGERNTIYF.

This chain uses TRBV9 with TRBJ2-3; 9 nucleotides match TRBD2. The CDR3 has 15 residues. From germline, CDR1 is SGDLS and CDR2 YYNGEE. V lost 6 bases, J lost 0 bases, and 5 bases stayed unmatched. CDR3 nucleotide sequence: TGTGCCAGCACCCCTAGCGGGATTAGCACAGATACGCAGTATTTT. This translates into CASTPSGISTDTQYF.

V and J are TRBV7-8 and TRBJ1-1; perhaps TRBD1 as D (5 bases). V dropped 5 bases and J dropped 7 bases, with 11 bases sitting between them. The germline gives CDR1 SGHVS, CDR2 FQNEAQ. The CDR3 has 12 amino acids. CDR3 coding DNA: TGTGCCAGCAGCCCGGGGGAGGGTGAAGCTTTCTTT. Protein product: CASSPGEGEAFF.

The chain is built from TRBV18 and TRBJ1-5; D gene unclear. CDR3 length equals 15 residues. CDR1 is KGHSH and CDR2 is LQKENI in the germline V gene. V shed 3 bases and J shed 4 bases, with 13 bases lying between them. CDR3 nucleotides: TGTGCCAGCTCACCGACGGGTATCCGTAATCAGCCCCAGCATTTT. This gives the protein CASSPTGIRNQPQHF.

The CDR3: CATSRTGAYGYTF. CDR3 DNA sequence: TGTGCCACCAGCAGAACAGGGGCCTATGGCTACACCTTC. This chain uses TRBV15 with TRBJ1-2; 7 nucleotides agree with TRBD1. There are 13 residues in the CDR3. V shed 2 bases, J shed 4 bases, and the junction held 1 base outside the gene matches. CDR1 LNHNV and CDR2 YYDKDF come from the germline V gene (reference sequence).

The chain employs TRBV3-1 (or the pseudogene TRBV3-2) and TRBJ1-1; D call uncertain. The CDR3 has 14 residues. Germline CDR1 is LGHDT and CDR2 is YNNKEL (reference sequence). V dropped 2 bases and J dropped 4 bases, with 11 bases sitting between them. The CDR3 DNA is TGTGCCAGCAGCCAATTCGGGGTGGGCACTGAAGCTTTCTTT. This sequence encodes CASSQFGVGTEAFF.

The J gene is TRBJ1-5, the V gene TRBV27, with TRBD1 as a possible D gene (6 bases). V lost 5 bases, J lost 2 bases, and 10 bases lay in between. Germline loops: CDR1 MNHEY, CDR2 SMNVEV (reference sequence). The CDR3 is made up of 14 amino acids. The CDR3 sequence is CASSRAGGNQPQHF. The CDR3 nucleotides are TGTGCCAGCAGTCGAGCAGGGGGCAATCAGCCCCAGCATTTT.

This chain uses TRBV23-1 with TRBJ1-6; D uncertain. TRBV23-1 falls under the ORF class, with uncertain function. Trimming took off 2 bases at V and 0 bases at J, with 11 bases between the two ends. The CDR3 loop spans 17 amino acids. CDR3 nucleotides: TGCGCCAGCAGTCAAATCCAGGATAGCTCCTATAATTCACCCCTCCACTTT. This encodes CASSQIQDSSYNSPLHF.

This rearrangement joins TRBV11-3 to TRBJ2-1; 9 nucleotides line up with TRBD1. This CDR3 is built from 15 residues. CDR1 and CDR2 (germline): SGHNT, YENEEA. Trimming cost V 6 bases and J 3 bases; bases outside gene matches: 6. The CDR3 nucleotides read TGTGCCAGCAGTCCGGACAGGGGCGGCTACAATGAGCAGTTCTTC. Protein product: CASSPDRGGYNEQFF.

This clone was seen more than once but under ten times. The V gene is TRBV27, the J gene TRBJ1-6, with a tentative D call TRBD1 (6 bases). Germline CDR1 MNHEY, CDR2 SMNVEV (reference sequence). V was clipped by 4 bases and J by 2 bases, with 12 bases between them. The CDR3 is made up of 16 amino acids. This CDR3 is CASSYTTGPYNSPLHF. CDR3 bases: TGTGCCAGCAGTTATACTACAGGGCCCTATAATTCACCCCTCCACTTT.

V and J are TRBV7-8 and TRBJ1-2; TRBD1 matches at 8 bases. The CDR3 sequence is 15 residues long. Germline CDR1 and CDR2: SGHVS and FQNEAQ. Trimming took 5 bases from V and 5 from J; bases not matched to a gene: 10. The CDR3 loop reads CASSPDEQGEYGYTF. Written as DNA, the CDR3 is TGTGCCAGCAGCCCCGATGAACAGGGGGAATATGGCTACACCTTC.

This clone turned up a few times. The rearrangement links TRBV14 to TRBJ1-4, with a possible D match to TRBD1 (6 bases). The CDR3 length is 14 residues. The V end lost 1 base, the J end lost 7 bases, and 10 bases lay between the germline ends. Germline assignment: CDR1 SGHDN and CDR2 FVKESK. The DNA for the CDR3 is TGTGCCAGCAGCCAAGTTACAGGGTTTGAAAAACTGTTTTTT. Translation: CASSQVTGFEKLFF. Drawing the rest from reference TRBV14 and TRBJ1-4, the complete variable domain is EAGVTQFPSHSVIEKGQTVTLRCDPISGHDNLYWYRRVMGKEIKFLLHFVKESKQDESGMPNNRFLAERTGGTYSTLKVQPAELEDSGVYFCASSQVTGFEKLFFGSGTQLSVL.

The CDR3 coding sequence is TGTGCCACCAGCAGAGGACAGGGGGGTCACCAAGAGACCCAGTACTTC. Protein product: CATSRGQGGHQETQYF. The genes are TRBV15 and TRBJ2-5; 9 bases are shared with TRBD1. J lost 0 bases, V lost 1 base, and 3 bases had no gene match. The CDR3 has 16 amino acids. The V gene's germline CDR1 is LNHNV and CDR2 YYDKDF (reference sequence).

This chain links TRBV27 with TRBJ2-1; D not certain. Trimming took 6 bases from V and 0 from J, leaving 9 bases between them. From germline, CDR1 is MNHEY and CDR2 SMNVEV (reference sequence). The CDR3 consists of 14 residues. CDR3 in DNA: TGTGCCAGCAGGGAGTTTAGCTCCTACAATGAGCAGTTCTTC. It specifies CASREFSSYNEQFF.

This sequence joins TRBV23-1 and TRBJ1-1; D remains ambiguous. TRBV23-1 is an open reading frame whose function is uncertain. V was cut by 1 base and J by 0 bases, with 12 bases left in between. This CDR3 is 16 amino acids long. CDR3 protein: CASSQLRWPLNTEAFF. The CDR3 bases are TGCGCCAGCAGTCAATTAAGATGGCCCTTGAACACTGAAGCTTTCTTT.

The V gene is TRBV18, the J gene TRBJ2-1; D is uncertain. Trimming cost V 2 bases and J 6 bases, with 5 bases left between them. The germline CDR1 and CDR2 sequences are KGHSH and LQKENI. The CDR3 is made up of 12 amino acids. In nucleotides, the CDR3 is TGTGCCAGCTCACCAGGAGTCAATGAGCAGTTCTTC. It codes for CASSPGVNEQFF.

The CDR3 coding sequence is TGTGCCACCTTCCGGGGGTTCGGTGGTGGCTACACCTTC. It is translated as CATFRGFGGGYTF. The V and J genes are TRBV6-5 and TRBJ1-2, with D possibly being TRBD1 (5 bases). V lost 10 bases and J 7 bases, leaving 19 bases between the germline ends. The CDR3 runs to 13 residues. From germline, CDR1 is MNHEY and CDR2 SVGAGI.

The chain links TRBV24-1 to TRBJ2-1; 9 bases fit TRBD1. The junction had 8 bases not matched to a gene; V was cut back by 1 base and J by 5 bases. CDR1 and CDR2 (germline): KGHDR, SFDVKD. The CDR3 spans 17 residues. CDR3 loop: CATSDLKPGQGNNEQFF. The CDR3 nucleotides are TGTGCCACCAGTGATTTAAAGCCGGGACAGGGCAACAATGAGCAGTTCTTC.

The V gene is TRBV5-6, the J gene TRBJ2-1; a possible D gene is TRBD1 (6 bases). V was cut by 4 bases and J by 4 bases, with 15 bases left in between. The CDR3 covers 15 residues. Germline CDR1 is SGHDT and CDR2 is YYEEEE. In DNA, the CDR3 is TGTGCCAGCAGCCCCCTGCAGGGGCAATACAATGAGCAGTTCTTC. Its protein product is CASSPLQGQYNEQFF.

Here the CDR3 reads CASRPTGSTGNQPQHF. CDR3 bases: TGTGCCAGCAGGCCAACGGGGTCCACCGGCAATCAGCCCCAGCATTTT. The chain couples TRBV2 to TRBJ1-5; D is uncertain. Trimming took off 6 bases at V and 2 bases at J, with 17 bases between the two ends. CDR1 is SNHLY, CDR2 FYNNEI, per germline. The CDR3 spans 16 residues.

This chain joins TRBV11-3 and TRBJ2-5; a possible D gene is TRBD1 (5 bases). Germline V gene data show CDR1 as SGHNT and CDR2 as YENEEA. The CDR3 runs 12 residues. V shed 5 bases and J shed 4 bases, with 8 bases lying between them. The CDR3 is CASSPGSETQYF. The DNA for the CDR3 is TGTGCCAGCAGCCCAGGGTCAGAGACCCAGTACTTC.

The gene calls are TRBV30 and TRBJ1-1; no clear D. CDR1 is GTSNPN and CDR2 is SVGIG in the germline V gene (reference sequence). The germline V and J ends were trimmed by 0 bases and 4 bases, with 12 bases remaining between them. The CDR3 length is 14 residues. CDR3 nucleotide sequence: TGTGCCTGGAGTGTGAACGCGGGTCGCACTGAAGCTTTCTTT. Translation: CAWSVNAGRTEAFF.